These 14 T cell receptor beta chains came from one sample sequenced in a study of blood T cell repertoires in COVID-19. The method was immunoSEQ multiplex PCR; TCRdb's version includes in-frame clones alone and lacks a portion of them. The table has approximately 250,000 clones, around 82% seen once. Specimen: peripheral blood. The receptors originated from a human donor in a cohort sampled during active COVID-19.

The chain's CDR3 is CASSYGTGADTQYF. In DNA form, the CDR3 reads TGTGCCAGCAGTTACGGGACAGGGGCAGATACGCAGTATTTT. V and J are TRBV6-2 or TRBV6-3 and TRBJ2-3; 10 nucleotides line up with TRBD1. The trim removed 2 bases at V and 4 bases at J, leaving 0 bases unmatched. The V gene's germline CDR1 is MNHEY and CDR2 SVGEGT. The CDR3 has 14 residues.

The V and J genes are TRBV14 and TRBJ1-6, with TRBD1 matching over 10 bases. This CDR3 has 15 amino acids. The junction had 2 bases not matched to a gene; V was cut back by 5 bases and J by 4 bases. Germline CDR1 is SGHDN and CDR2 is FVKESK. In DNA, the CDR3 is TGTGCCAGCAGCGGGACAGGGGCTTATAATTCACCCCTCCACTTT. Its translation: CASSGTGAYNSPLHF. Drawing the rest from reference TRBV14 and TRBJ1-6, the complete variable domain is EAGVTQFPSHSVIEKGQTVTLRCDPISGHDNLYWYRRVMGKEIKFLLHFVKESKQDESGMPNNRFLAERTGGTYSTLKVQPAELEDSGVYFCASSGTGAYNSPLHFGNGTRLTVT.

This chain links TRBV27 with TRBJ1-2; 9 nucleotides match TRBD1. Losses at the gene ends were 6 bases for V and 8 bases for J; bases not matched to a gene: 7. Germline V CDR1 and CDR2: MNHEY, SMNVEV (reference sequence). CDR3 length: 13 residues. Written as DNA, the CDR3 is TGTGCCAGCAGCCCGGGACAGGGTTACGGCTACACCTTC. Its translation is CASSPGQGYGYTF.

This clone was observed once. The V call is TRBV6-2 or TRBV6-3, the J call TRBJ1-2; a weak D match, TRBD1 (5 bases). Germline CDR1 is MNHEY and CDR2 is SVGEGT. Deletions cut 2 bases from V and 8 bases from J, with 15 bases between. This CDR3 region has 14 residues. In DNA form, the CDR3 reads TGTGCCAGCAGTTACACTCCGGACATTGACGGCTACACCTTC. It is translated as CASSYTPDIDGYTF.

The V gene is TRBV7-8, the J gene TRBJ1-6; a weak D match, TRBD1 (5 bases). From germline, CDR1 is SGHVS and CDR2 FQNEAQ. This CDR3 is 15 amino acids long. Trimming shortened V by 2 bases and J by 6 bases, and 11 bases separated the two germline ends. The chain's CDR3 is CASSLKGLPNSPLHF. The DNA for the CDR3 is TGTGCCAGCAGCTTAAAGGGGCTACCTAATTCACCCCTCCACTTT.

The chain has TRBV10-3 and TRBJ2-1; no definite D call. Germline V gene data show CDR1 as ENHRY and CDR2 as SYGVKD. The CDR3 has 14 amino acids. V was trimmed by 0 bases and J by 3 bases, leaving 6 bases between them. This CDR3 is CAISESAVYNEQFF. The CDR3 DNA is TGTGCCATCAGTGAGTCGGCGGTCTACAATGAGCAGTTCTTC.

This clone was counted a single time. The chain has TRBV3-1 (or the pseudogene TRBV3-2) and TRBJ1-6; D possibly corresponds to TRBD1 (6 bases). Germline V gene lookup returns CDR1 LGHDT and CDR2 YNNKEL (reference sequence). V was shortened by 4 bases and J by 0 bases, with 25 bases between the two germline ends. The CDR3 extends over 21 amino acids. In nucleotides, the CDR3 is TGTGCCAGCAGCCGCCGGGACACCATAAAGGAAAAGAGCTCCTATAATTCACCCCTCCACTTT. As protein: CASSRRDTIKEKSSYNSPLHF.

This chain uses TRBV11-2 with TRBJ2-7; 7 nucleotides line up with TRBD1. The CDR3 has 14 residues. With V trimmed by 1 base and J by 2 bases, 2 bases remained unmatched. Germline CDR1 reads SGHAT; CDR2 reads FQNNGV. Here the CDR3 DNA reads TGTGCCAGCAGCTTAGGACAGGGAACCTACGAGCAGTACTTC. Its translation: CASSLGQGTYEQYF. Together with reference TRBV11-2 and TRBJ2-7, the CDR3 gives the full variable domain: EAGVAQSPRYKIIEKRQSVAFWCNPISGHATLYWYQQILGQGPKLLIQFQNNGVVDDSQLPKDRFSAERLKGVDSTLKIQPAKLEDSAVYLCASSLGQGTYEQYFGPGTRLTVT.

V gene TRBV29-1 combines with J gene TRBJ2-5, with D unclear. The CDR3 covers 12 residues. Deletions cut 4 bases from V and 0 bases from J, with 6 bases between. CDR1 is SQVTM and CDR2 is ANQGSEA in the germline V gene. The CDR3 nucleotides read TGCAGCGTTGTTGAGTACCAAGAGACCCAGTACTTC. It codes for CSVVEYQETQYF.

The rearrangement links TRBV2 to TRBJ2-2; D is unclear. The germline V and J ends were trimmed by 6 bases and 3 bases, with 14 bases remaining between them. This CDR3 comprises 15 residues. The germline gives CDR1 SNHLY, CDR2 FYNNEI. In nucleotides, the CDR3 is TGTGCCAGCAGCCTCCGGTTTGTTGACACCGGGGAGCTGTTTTTT. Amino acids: CASSLRFVDTGELFF. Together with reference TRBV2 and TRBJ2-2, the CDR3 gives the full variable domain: EPEVTQTPSHQVTQMGQEVILRCVPISNHLYFYWYRQILGQKVEFLVSFYNNEISEKSEIFDDQFSVERPDGSNFTLKIRSTKLEDSAMYFCASSLRFVDTGELFFGEGSRLTVL.

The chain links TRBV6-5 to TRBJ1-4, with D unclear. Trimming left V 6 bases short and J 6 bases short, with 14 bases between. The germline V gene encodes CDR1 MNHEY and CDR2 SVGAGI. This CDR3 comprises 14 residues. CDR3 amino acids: CASRPAFGDEKLFF. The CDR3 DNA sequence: TGTGCCAGCAGGCCAGCGTTCGGAGATGAAAAACTGTTTTTT.

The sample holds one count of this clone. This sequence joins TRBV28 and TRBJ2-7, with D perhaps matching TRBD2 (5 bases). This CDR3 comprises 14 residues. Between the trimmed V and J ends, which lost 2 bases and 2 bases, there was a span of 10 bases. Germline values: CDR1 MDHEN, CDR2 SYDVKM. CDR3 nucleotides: TGTGCCAGCAGTTTAGGTGGGAGTACCTACGAGCAGTACTTC. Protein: CASSLGGSTYEQYF.

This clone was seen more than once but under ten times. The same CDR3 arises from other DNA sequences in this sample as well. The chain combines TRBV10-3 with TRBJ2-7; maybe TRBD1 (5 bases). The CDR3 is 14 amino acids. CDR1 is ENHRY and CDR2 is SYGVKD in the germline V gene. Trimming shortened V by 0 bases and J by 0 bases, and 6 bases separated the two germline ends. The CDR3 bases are TGTGCCATCAGTGAGTCGCAGGGCTCCTACGAGCAGTACTTC. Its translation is CAISESQGSYEQYF.

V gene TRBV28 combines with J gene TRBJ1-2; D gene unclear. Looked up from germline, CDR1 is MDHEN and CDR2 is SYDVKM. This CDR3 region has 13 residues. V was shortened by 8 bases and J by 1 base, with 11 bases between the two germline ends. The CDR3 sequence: CASRVQLNYGYTF. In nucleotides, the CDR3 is TGTGCCAGCCGGGTCCAACTTAACTATGGCTACACCTTC.